This T cell receptor (beta chain) was identified in a study of blood T cell repertoires in COVID-19. Authors' analysis steps: Amplifying reference gene primers gave estimates of nucleated cell counts. The repertoire was sequenced with immunoSEQ multiplex PCR; TCRdb's copy has only in-frame clones and lacks some. V, J and clone size reflect that table, while D and trimming were determined from the DNA. In the table there are 70,000 to 75,000 clones, about 86% of which are singletons. V was shortened by 5 bases and J by 1 base, with 9 bases between the two germline ends. The CDR3 is made up of 14 amino acids. CDR1 is KGHSH, CDR2 LQKENI, per germline.

The V and J genes are TRBV18 and TRBJ1-3; D is undetermined. The origin of this receptor is a man between 65 and 85 years old with acute or convalescent COVID-19. The specimen was peripheral blood. This chain's CDR3 is CASSFGLSGNTIYF. CDR3 sequence (DNA): TGTGCCAGCTCATTCGGGTTATCTGGAAACACCATATATTTT.